The 5 T cell receptor beta chains reported below all come from one sample, sequenced in a study of blood T cell repertoires in COVID-19. Here immunoSEQ multiplex PCR was the method, and the copy in TCRdb shows in-frame clones only, minus some. The table has 150,000 to 200,000 clones, around 89% seen once. Sequencing was performed on peripheral blood. These receptor sequences come from a man aged 50-60 years with acute or convalescent COVID-19.

The chain joins TRBV10-3 to TRBJ1-5; a possible D gene is TRBD1 (6 bases). This CDR3 region has 16 residues. Looked up from germline, CDR1 is ENHRY and CDR2 is SYGVKD. With 2 bases removed from V and 6 bases from J, the gap between germline ends came to 17 bases. The CDR3 region is CAISENPQGLGQPQHF. The CDR3 DNA is TGTGCCATCAGTGAGAATCCCCAGGGGTTGGGTCAGCCCCAGCATTTT.

This chain links TRBV18 with TRBJ2-4, with TRBD2 as a possible D gene (6 bases). The CDR3 is 14 residues long. Trimming cost V 4 bases and J 6 bases, with 13 bases left between them. Per the germline V gene, CDR1 is KGHSH and CDR2 is LQKENI. CDR3: CASSLDYFGNIQYF. The CDR3, as DNA: TGTGCCAGCTCACTGGACTACTTTGGAAACATTCAGTACTTC.

This rearrangement joins TRBV11-2 to TRBJ2-3; possibly TRBD2 for D (5 bases). Trimming removed 1 base at V and 2 bases at J, with 10 bases between. CDR1 and CDR2 from the germline V gene are SGHAT and FQNNGV. The CDR3 sequence is 15 residues long. Written as DNA, the CDR3 is TGTGCCAGCAGCTTAGCTAGCACCCCCACAGATACGCAGTATTTT. Translated: CASSLASTPTDTQYF.

The chain has TRBV30 and TRBJ2-1, with a weak D call TRBD2 (6 bases). Trimming shortened V by 0 bases and J by 8 bases, and 17 bases separated the two germline ends. CDR1 and CDR2 (germline): GTSNPN, SVGIG (reference sequence). The CDR3 is 15 amino acids. DNA of the CDR3: TGTGCCTGGAGTGTACTTGGAGGGGTCGGCGATGAGCAGTTCTTC. This codes for CAWSVLGGVGDEQFF.

The gene calls are TRBV3-1 (or the pseudogene TRBV3-2) and TRBJ1-4, with TRBD1 matching 7 bases. Germline loops: CDR1 LGHDT, CDR2 YNNKEL (reference sequence). The CDR3 consists of 15 residues. Germline trimming cut 10 bases from V and 0 bases from J; bases unmatched to any gene: 8. DNA of the CDR3: TGTGCCACGGGGAGGACAGGTGCAACTAATGAAAAACTGTTTTTT. Protein: CATGRTGATNEKLFF.